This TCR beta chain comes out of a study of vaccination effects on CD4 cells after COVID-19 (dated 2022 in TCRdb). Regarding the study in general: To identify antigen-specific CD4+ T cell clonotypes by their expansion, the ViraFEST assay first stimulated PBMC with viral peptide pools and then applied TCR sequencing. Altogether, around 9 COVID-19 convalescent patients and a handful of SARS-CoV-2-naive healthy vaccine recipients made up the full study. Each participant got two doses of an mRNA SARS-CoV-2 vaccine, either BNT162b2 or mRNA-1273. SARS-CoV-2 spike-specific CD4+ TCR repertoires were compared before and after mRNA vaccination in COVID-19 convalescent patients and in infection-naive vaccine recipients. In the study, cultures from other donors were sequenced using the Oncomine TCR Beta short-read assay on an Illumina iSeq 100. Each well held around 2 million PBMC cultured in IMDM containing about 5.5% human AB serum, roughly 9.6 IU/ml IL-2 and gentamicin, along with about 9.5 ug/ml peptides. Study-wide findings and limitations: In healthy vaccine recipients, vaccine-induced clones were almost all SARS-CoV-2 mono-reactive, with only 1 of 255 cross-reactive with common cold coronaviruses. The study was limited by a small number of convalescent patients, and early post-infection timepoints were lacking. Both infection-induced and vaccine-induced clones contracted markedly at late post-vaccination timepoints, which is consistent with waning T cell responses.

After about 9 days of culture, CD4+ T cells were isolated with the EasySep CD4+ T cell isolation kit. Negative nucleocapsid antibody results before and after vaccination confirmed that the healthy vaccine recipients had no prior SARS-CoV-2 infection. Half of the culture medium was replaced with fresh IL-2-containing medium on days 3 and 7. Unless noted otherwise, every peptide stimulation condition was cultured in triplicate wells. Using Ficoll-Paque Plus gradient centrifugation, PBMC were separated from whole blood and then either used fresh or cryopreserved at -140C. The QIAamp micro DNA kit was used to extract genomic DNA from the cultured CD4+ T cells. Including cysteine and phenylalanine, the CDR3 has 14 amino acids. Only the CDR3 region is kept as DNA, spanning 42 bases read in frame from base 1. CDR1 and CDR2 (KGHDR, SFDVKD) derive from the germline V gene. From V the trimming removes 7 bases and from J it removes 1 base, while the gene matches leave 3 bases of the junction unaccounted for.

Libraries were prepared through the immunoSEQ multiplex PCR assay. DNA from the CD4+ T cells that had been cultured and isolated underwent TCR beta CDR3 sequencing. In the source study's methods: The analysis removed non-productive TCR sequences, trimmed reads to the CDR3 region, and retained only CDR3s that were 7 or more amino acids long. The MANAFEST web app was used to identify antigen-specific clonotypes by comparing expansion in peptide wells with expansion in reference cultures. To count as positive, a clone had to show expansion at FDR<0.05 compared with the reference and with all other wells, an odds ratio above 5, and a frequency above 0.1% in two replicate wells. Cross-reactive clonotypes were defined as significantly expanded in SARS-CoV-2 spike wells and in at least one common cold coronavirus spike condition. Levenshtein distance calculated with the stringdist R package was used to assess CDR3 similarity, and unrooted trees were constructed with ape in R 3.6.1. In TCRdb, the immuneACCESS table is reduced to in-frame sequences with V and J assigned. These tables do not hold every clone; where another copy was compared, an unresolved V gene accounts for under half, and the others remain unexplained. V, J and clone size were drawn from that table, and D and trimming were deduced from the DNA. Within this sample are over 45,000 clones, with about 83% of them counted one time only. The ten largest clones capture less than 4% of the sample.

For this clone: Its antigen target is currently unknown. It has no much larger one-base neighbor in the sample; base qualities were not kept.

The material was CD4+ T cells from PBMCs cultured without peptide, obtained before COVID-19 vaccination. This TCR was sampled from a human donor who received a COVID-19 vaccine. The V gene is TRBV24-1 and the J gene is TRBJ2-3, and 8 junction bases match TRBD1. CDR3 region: CATRQTGGTDTQYF. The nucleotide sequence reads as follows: TGTGCCACCAGACAGACAGGGGGCACAGATACGCAGTATTTT.